The T cell receptor (beta chain) described here comes from a study of tumor-infiltrating lymphocytes in primary liver carcinoma. The germline CDR1 and CDR2 sequences are SNHLY and FYNNEI. The CDR3 runs to 13 residues. V was cut by 6 bases and J by 5 bases, with 13 bases left in between. The investigators made TCR beta cDNA from about 510 ng total RNA, using a constant-region primer. Libraries of TCR beta came from three nested multiplex PCR rounds with slightly modified ARM-PCR. The first two PCR rounds used TRBV1-TRBV30 forward primers with a C-beta reverse primer, nine to eleven cycles each. TCRdb redid the calling of the multiplex PCR reads with MiXCR, one entry per CDR3 protein. The data show 300,000 to 350,000 distinct CDR3 sequences, less than 65% seen once. Unsorted whole blood served as the source of blood RNA, and germline DNA was extracted as well.

The TCR sequence derives from a man in his forties with primary liver carcinoma and hepatitis B virus infection. The sample taken for sequencing was peripheral blood. The chain carries TRBV2 and TRBJ2-5; a weak D match, TRBD1 (5 bases). CDR3 DNA sequence: TGTGCCAGCAGGTCAGGGCTTTCGGAGACCCAGTACTTC. As protein: CASRSGLSETQYF.